This TCR beta chain was sequenced during a study of blood T cell repertoires in COVID-19. The wider study: Collection of acute and convalescent COVID-19 samples took place in the United States, Italy and Spain. T cells, B-cell-depleted T cells, or PBMCs provided the cDNA or gDNA that served as material.

Measured with immunoSEQ multiplex PCR; TCRdb has only the in-frame clones, and not every one. In the table there are approximately 140,000 clones, 84% of which are singletons. CDR1 and CDR2 from the germline V gene are MNHEY and SMNVEV (reference sequence). The V end was cut by 6 bases, the J end by 10 bases, with 19 bases between. This CDR3 contains 15 residues. This clonotype originated in a man aged 55 to 69 with acute or convalescent COVID-19. Sequenced material: peripheral blood. The chain uses TRBV27 and TRBJ1-6; D might be TRBD1 (6 bases). The CDR3 loop reads CASRGGTSSFSPLHF. The DNA for the CDR3 is TGTGCCAGCAGAGGTGGGACATCCAGTTTCTCACCCCTCCACTTT.